This T cell receptor (beta chain) was sequenced during a study of shared clonotypes between healthy human individuals. The method was immunoSEQ multiplex PCR; TCRdb's version includes in-frame clones alone and lacks a portion of them. The data show roughly 2.5 million clones, 90% to 95% seen once. A note on this clone: This specimen includes other DNA sequences encoding the same CDR3.

The sequence derives from a man between 18 and 35 years old in good health. Material for sequencing was naive CD4+ T cells sorted from blood. Subset meaning: CD45RA+ positively selected.

CDR3 amino acids: CASSISGLNTEAFF. The DNA for the CDR3 is TGTGCCAGTAGTATATCAGGATTGAACACTGAAGCTTTCTTT. The genes are TRBV19 and TRBJ1-1; D ambiguous. Trimming shortened V by 2 bases and J by 0 bases, and 7 bases separated the two germline ends. Germline V lookup: CDR1 LNHDA, CDR2 SQIVND (reference sequence). The CDR3 totals 14 residues.